This TCR beta chain was captured in a study of blood T cell repertoires in COVID-19. Germline V CDR1 and CDR2: LGHNA, YNFKEQ. CDR3 length: 18 residues. The V gene end was trimmed by 1 base and the J gene end by 4 bases; junction bases not matched to a gene: 10. In the authors' workflow: Cell counts per sample came from amplifying reference gene primers. Some clones are missing from TCRdb's copy, which holds only in-frame ones; the method was immunoSEQ multiplex PCR. The V and J calls and clone size come from that table; D and trimming were worked out from the DNA. The data contain roughly 220,000 clones, roughly 90% of them seen just once; the ten biggest clones take up roughly 15%. The age range of participants was about 18 to 89 years, with residence in about two dozen US areas.

The V and J genes are TRBV4-2 and TRBJ2-2; 9 nucleotides align to TRBD2. Sequencing was carried out using PBMCs or T cells enriched from blood (not recorded which). The sequence was obtained from a man aged 30 to 45 who had been exposed to COVID-19. In nucleotides, the CDR3 is TGTGCCAGCAGCCAAGTTCCTAGCGGGGCGTCGGGCACCGGGGAGCTGTTTTTT. Translated, it gives CASSQVPSGASGTGELFF.